This T cell receptor (beta chain) derives from a study of cytomegalovirus exposure and HLA in healthy donors. Whole-study results and caveats: 87-base-pair reads could not separate some V segments, including TRBV6-2 and TRBV6-3. Roughly even sequencing depth across donors was the assumption behind the presence/absence analyses. Later analysis showed most CMV-associated TCR beta chains appearing HLA-restricted.

Note on this clone: The antigen is undetermined.

The length of the CDR3 is 14 residues. V lost 6 bases, J lost 5 bases, and 17 bases lay in between. Germline assignment: CDR1 MNHEY and CDR2 SMNVEV (reference sequence). PCR primers comprised 60 Vbeta and 13 Jbeta primers. Here immunoSEQ multiplex PCR was the method, and the copy in TCRdb shows in-frame clones only, minus some. The data show about 160,000 clones, about 80% seen once. This TCR came from a man aged 35 to 55 in good health and CMV-seronegative. The rearrangement joins TRBV27 to TRBJ2-7, with D possibly matching TRBD2 (6 bases). Sequencing was carried out using PBMCs. The CDR3, as DNA: TGTGCCAGCAGCGCGGCCGGGACTCCGAACGAGCAGTACTTC. Its protein product is CASSAAGTPNEQYF.